The 2 T cell receptor beta chains in this list originate from one sample, sequenced in a study of cytomegalovirus exposure and HLA in healthy donors. Researchers ran the PCR with 60 Vbeta and 13 Jbeta primers. Method: immunoSEQ multiplex PCR; TCRdb's copy keeps in-frame clones and lacks some. The ten top clones account for 4.5% to 5%, within a sample of tens of thousands of clones. Sequencing was done on a sample of PBMCs. All receptors derive from a woman in her 40s in good health and CMV-seropositive.

The V and J genes are TRBV5-1 and TRBJ2-2; 13 bases map to TRBD2. J gave up 2 bases and V 4 bases, and 8 bases lay outside the gene matches. The CDR3 is made up of 18 amino acids. Germline V gene lookup returns CDR1 SGHRS and CDR2 YFSETQ. CDR3 residues: CASSLQTSGGPNTGELFF. The CDR3 DNA reads TGCGCCAGCAGCCTACAGACTAGCGGGGGGCCTAACACCGGGGAGCTGTTTTTT.

This chain joins TRBV4-3 and TRBJ1-1; 9 bases line up with TRBD1. The CDR3 extends over 14 amino acids. V trimming: 1 base; J trimming: 8 bases; junction bases outside the gene matches: 5. Germline V gene sequence: CDR1 LGHNA, CDR2 YSLEER. CDR3 region: CASSQGGQGSEAFF. Written as DNA, the CDR3 is TGCGCCAGCAGCCAAGGGGGACAGGGCTCGGAAGCTTTCTTT.